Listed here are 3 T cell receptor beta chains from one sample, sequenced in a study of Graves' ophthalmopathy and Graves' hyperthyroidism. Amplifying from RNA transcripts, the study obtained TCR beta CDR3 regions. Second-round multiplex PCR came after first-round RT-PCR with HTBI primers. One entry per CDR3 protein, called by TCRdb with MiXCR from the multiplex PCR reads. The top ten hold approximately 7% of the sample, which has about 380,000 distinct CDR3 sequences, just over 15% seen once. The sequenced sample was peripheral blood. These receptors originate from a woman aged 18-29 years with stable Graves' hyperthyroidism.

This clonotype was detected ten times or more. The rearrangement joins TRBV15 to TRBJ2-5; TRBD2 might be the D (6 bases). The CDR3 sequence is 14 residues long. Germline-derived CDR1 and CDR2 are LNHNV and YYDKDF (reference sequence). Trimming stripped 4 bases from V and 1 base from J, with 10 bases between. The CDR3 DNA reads TGTGCCACCAGCATTCCGGGACTCCAAGAGACCCAGTACTTC. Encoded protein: CATSIPGLQETQYF.

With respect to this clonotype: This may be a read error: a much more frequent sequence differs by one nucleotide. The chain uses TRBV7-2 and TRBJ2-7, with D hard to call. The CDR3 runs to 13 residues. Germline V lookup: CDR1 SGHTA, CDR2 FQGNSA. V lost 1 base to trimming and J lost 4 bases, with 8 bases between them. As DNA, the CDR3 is TGTGCCAGCAGCTTAGGGCGGAAATACGAGCAGTACTTC. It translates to CASSLGRKYEQYF. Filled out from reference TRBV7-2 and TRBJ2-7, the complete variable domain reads GAGVSQSPSNKVTEKGKDVELRCDPISGHTALYWYRQSLGQGLEFLIYFQGNSAPDKSGLPSDRFSAERTGGSVSTLTIQRTQQEDSAVYLCASSLGRKYEQYFGPGTRLTVT.

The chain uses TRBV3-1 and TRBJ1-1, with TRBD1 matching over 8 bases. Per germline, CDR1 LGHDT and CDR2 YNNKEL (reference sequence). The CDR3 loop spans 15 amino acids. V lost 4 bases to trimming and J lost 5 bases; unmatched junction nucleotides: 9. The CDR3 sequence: CASSRARGRGTEAFF. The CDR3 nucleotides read TGTGCCAGCAGCCGCGCCAGGGGGCGAGGTACTGAAGCTTTCTTT.